The TCR beta chain under discussion was sequenced for a study of cytomegalovirus exposure and HLA in healthy donors. PCR primers comprised 60 Vbeta and 13 Jbeta primers. Per the original methods: Per a later analysis, the number of unique TCR beta chains was roughly 80 million, of which roughly 11 million were shared. Sequenced by immunoSEQ multiplex PCR; TCRdb stores in-frame clones only, minus some. The V and J calls and clone size come from that table; D and trimming were worked out from the DNA. Among 210,000 or so clones listed, about 88% were seen once. Each donor's status was that of a healthy bone marrow donor. About this clone: The antigen is undetermined.

Findings of the study overall: Among donors in an Asian-associated ancestry cluster, a later analysis reportedly found fewer N-insertions than the approximately 700-donor mean. A later analysis found most CMV-associated TCR beta chains apparently HLA-restricted.

Germline-derived CDR1 and CDR2 are MGHRA and YSYEKL. V lost 4 bases to trimming and J lost 6 bases, with 14 bases between them. This CDR3 is 14 amino acids long. Sequenced: PBMCs. This TCR came from a girl aged 2 to 10 in good health and CMV-seronegative. The chain joins TRBV4-1 to TRBJ2-3; no definite D call. The CDR3 region is CASSPTRWADTQYF. DNA of the CDR3: TGCGCCAGCAGCCCCACGCGCTGGGCCGATACGCAGTATTTT.